The 16 T cell receptor beta chains presented below share a single source sample, sequenced in a study of T-cell memory formation after mild COVID-19. TCRdb recomputed calls from the 5' RACE reads with MiXCR, one row per CDR3 protein. Of some 68,000 distinct CDR3 sequences listed, approximately 15% were seen once; the top ten hold roughly a third. The sample comprised PBMCs or a T cell subset sorted from them (not recorded which). The source is an adult woman who had mild COVID-19 (a few samples of this study predate the infection). Cell type and time point are not known.

This chain uses TRBV20-1 with TRBJ2-1, with 8 bases aligning to TRBD2. V shed 0 bases and J 7 bases; nucleotides not matched to a gene: 5. The germline gives CDR1 DFQATT, CDR2 SNEGSKA (reference sequence). The CDR3 is made up of 14 amino acids. The CDR3 bases are TGCAGTGCTAGAGATCAGCGGGAGTGGAATGAGCAGTTCTTC. Translation gives CSARDQREWNEQFF.

V usage is TRBV5-6 and J usage is TRBJ2-1; D is unresolved. Trimming pared 4 bases from V and 0 bases from J, leaving 5 bases between. The germline V gene encodes CDR1 SGHDT and CDR2 YYEEEE. This CDR3 spans 13 amino acids. The CDR3 spells CASSRPSYNEQFF. The CDR3 DNA reads TGTGCCAGCAGCCGACCCTCCTACAATGAGCAGTTCTTC. The whole variable domain, remainder taken from reference TRBV5-6 and TRBJ2-1, is DAGVTQSPTHLIKTRGQQVTLRCSPKSGHDTVSWYQQALGQGPQFIFQYYEEEERQRGNFPDRFSGHQFPNYSSELNVNALLLGDSALYLCASSRPSYNEQFFGPGTRLTVL.

This clonotype was recorded a few times. The V gene is TRBV7-2, the J gene TRBJ2-2, with D unresolved. Germline CDR1 and CDR2: SGHTA and FQGNSA. Trimming cost V 5 bases and J 1 base, with 14 bases left between them. The CDR3 sequence is 16 residues long. CDR3 loop: CASSPWFGENTGELFF. CDR3 nucleotide sequence: TGTGCCAGCAGCCCCTGGTTTGGAGAGAACACCGGGGAGCTGTTTTTT.

A few counts support this clonotype. The chain couples TRBV6-5 to TRBJ2-7; D is ambiguous. CDR3 size: 15 residues. V gave up 3 bases and J gave up 3 bases, with 15 bases separating them. Germline V lookup: CDR1 MNHEY, CDR2 SVGAGI. CDR3 bases: TGTGCCAGCAGTTATCGGACCCTACCTCTCTACGAGCAGTACTTC. Translation gives CASSYRTLPLYEQYF.

The V call is TRBV15, the J call TRBJ1-4; no definite D call. Germline lookup yields CDR1 LNHNV and CDR2 YYDKDF (reference sequence). Trimming took off 5 bases at V and 4 bases at J, with 14 bases between the two ends. The CDR3 is 15 amino acids. The CDR3 DNA sequence: TGTGCCACCAGCGGGAATAGGAGAAATAATGAAAAACTGTTTTTT. This translates into CATSGNRRNNEKLFF.

This clonotype showed up just a few times. The V gene is TRBV12-3 or TRBV12-4, the J gene TRBJ2-5; no firm D call. The CDR3 length is 12 residues. Trimming shortened V by 6 bases and J by 5 bases, and 10 bases separated the two germline ends. CDR3 region: CASSGMGETQYF. CDR3 nucleotides: TGTGCCAGCAGCGGCATGGGGGAGACCCAGTACTTC.

The chain couples TRBV20-1 to TRBJ2-7; D is perhaps TRBD1 (5 bases). V lost 2 bases and J lost 1, with 9 bases in between. CDR1 and CDR2 from the germline V gene are DFQATT and SNEGSKA (reference sequence). The CDR3 has 13 amino acids. The CDR3 nucleotides read TGCAGTGCTAGACAGGGTCTGTCCTACGAGCAGTACTTC. This encodes CSARQGLSYEQYF.

This chain connects TRBV20-1 to TRBJ2-7, with TRBD2 matching 10 bases. CDR1 DFQATT and CDR2 SNEGSKA come from the germline V gene (reference sequence). The CDR3 sequence is 14 residues long. V shed 6 bases and J 4 bases; nucleotides not matched to a gene: 9. The CDR3 is CSAAPAGGQYEQYF. The CDR3 DNA reads as TGCAGTGCAGCTCCAGCGGGAGGGCAGTACGAGCAGTACTTC.

This rearrangement joins TRBV9 to TRBJ2-7; tentatively, D is TRBD1 (6 bases). The CDR3 sequence is 14 residues long. V was shortened by 0 bases and J by 4 bases, with 11 bases between the two germline ends. Looked up from germline, CDR1 is SGDLS and CDR2 is YYNGEE. DNA of the CDR3: TGTGCCAGCAGCGTAGCCGAGGACAGATACGAGCAGTACTTC. Its protein is CASSVAEDRYEQYF.

This clonotype was found a few times. J is TRBJ2-7 and V is TRBV5-4; D is possibly TRBD2 (6 bases). Germline loops: CDR1 SGHNT, CDR2 YYREEE (reference sequence). Trimming took 4 bases from V and 0 from J, leaving 14 bases between them. This CDR3 region has 15 residues. The CDR3 is CASSAVADYSYEQYF. CDR3 nucleotide sequence: TGTGCCAGCAGCGCAGTAGCGGATTACTCCTACGAGCAGTACTTC.

The chain couples TRBV10-3 to TRBJ2-5; D gene uncertain. The length of the CDR3 is 17 residues. Trimming left V 4 bases short and J 1 base short, with 19 bases between. Germline loops: CDR1 ENHRY, CDR2 SYGVKD. The DNA for the CDR3 is TGTGCCATCAGTGGTCAGAAAAGGGTGCCTTTCCAAGAGACCCAGTACTTC. It yields the protein CAISGQKRVPFQETQYF.

This clonotype showed up many times. V gene TRBV4-1 combines with J gene TRBJ2-3, with no clear D. Trimming left V 4 bases short and J 5 bases short, with 10 bases between. There are 13 residues in the CDR3. Per the germline V gene, CDR1 is MGHRA and CDR2 is YSYEKL. CDR3 sequence reads: CASSRVVGDTQYF. In DNA, the CDR3 is TGCGCCAGCAGCCGAGTGGTGGGAGATACGCAGTATTTT.

The chain combines TRBV18 with TRBJ1-5; the D gene is possibly TRBD1 (6 bases). Deletions cut 6 bases from V and 5 bases from J, with 14 bases between. CDR1 KGHSH and CDR2 LQKENI come from the germline V gene. This CDR3 contains 14 residues. In DNA form, the CDR3 reads TGTGCCAGCTCCCCCACAGGGTACTATCAGCCCCAGCATTTT. Protein product: CASSPTGYYQPQHF.

This clonotype came up a few times. The chain combines TRBV7-9 with TRBJ2-5, with D unclear. Trimming removed 1 base at V and 5 bases at J, with 14 bases between. The CDR3 sequence is 15 residues long. Germline CDR1 SEHNR, CDR2 FQNEAQ (reference sequence). CDR3 loop: CASSLVDGVEETQYF. In nucleotides, the CDR3 is TGTGCCAGCAGCTTAGTTGACGGAGTCGAGGAGACCCAGTACTTC.

This clonotype was seen a few times. The J gene is TRBJ2-3, the V gene TRBV4-1, with TRBD1 matching 8 bases. From germline, CDR1 is MGHRA and CDR2 YSYEKL. The CDR3 contains 18 residues. The ends lost 0 bases at V and 2 bases at J; junction bases unmatched: 10. The CDR3 sequence is CASSQDLGQGIYTDTQYF. The CDR3 bases are TGCGCCAGCAGCCAAGATCTAGGACAGGGCATCTACACAGATACGCAGTATTTT.

The J gene is TRBJ1-2, the V gene TRBV19, with 8 bases lining up with TRBD1. The junction had 11 bases not matched to a gene; V was cut back by 6 bases and J by 2 bases. There are 16 residues in the CDR3. CDR1 LNHDA and CDR2 SQIVND come from the germline V gene (reference sequence). CDR3 nucleotide sequence: TGTGCCAGTAGCGCCTACGAATACAGGGGGAACTATGGCTACACCTTC. Its translation is CASSAYEYRGNYGYTF. Drawing the rest from reference TRBV19 and TRBJ1-2, the complete variable domain is DGGITQSPKYLFRKEGQNVTLSCEQNLNHDAMYWYRQDPGQGLRLIYYSQIVNDFQKGDIAEGYSVSREKKESFPLTVTSAQKNPTAFYLCASSAYEYRGNYGYTFGSGTRLTVV.